These 17 T cell receptor beta chains originate from one sample sequenced in a study of shared clonotypes between healthy human individuals (dated by TCRdb to 2019 to 2021). CD8 naive samples were CD45RO-negative cells positively selected for CCR7, giving a CD45RA+CCR7+ population that excluded TemRA cells. Receptor libraries were prepared by the immunoSEQ multiplex PCR assay. TCRdb retrieved this table from immuneACCESS and kept in-frame rearrangements only. Not all clones are present; in checked studies, unresolved V genes account for under half, and no reason is known for the remainder. The sample records hundreds of thousands of clones, about 90% of which are singletons. The ten biggest clones cover approximately 24% of the sample. The sequenced sample consisted of naive CD8+ T cells sorted from blood. The cell subset or site label here, explained by the study, means: CD45RA+CCR7+. These receptors came from a man in his thirties or forties in good health.

This clone was seen once. The gene calls are TRBV19 and TRBJ2-5, with a weak D call TRBD1 (6 bases). Germline CDR1 LNHDA, CDR2 SQIVND (reference sequence). CDR3 length: 13 residues. Between the trimmed V and J ends, which lost 10 bases and 5 bases, there was a span of 17 bases. In nucleotides, the CDR3 is TGTGCCACCTCAGGGGTTTTACGGGAGACCCAGTACTTC. Encoded protein: CATSGVLRETQYF.

The chain combines TRBV7-9 with TRBJ2-1, with D perhaps matching TRBD1 (6 bases). Per germline, CDR1 SEHNR and CDR2 FQNEAQ (reference sequence). V shed 6 bases and J shed 3 bases, with 12 bases lying between them. The CDR3 is 14 amino acids. The CDR3 sequence: CASSGGPYYNEQFF. CDR3 coding DNA: TGTGCCAGCAGTGGGGGCCCCTACTACAATGAGCAGTTCTTC.

The chain is built from TRBV7-6 and TRBJ2-7; 11 bases line up with TRBD1. Germline V lookup: CDR1 SGHVS, CDR2 FNYEAQ. This CDR3 is 15 amino acids long. Trimming took 5 bases from V and 9 from J; bases not matched to a gene: 12. The chain's CDR3 is CASSPPGQGGLRQYF. CDR3 sequence (DNA): TGTGCCAGCAGCCCTCCGGGACAGGGGGGTCTGAGGCAGTACTTC.

This clone is a singleton in its sample. The chain uses TRBV5-4 and TRBJ2-7; 11 bases are shared with TRBD1. Per germline, CDR1 SGHNT and CDR2 YYREEE (reference sequence). V shed 4 bases, J shed 5 bases, and the junction held 5 bases outside the gene matches. The CDR3 contains 14 residues. The CDR3 nucleotides read TGTGCCAGCAGCGGGACAGGGGGTTTCGACGAGCAGTACTTC. Its protein product is CASSGTGGFDEQYF.

The chain has TRBV7-6 and TRBJ2-3, with D tentatively TRBD1 (6 bases). The germline V gene has CDR1 SGHVS and CDR2 FNYEAQ. The CDR3 extends over 14 amino acids. Trimming took 5 bases from V and 2 from J, leaving 11 bases between them. In nucleotides, the CDR3 is TGTGCCAGCAGCCTTAGGGGGAACACAGATACGCAGTATTTT. Encoded protein: CASSLRGNTDTQYF. Complete variable domain (other parts from reference TRBV7-6 and TRBJ2-3): GAGVSQSPRYKVTKRGQDVALRCDPISGHVSLYWYRQALGQGPEFLTYFNYEAQQDKSGLPNDRFSAERPEGSISTLTIQRTEQRDSAMYRCASSLRGNTDTQYFGPGTRLTVL.

The rearrangement uses TRBV28 and TRBJ2-5, with D maybe TRBD2 (6 bases). The ends were cut back, 6 bases at V and 5 bases at J, with 16 bases in the middle. Germline V gene lookup returns CDR1 MDHEN and CDR2 SYDVKM. The CDR3 is made up of 14 amino acids. Here the CDR3 reads CASRPGSALETQYF. CDR3 DNA sequence: TGTGCCAGCAGACCCGGGAGCGCCTTGGAGACCCAGTACTTC.

V usage is TRBV30 and J usage is TRBJ2-3, with TRBD2 identical over 10 bases. Germline values: CDR1 GTSNPN, CDR2 SVGIG (reference sequence). There are 14 residues in the CDR3. Trimming removed 3 bases from V and 5 bases from J; junction bases left unmatched: 5. The CDR3 region is CAWSVGTSEDTQYF. CDR3 nucleotides: TGTGCCTGGAGCGTCGGGACTAGCGAAGATACGCAGTATTTT.

This clone was seen once. The chain couples TRBV27 to TRBJ2-7; a weak D match, TRBD2 (5 bases). This CDR3 has 14 residues. Deletions cut 7 bases from V and 3 bases from J, with 16 bases between. The germline V gene has CDR1 MNHEY and CDR2 SMNVEV (reference sequence). CDR3 sequence (DNA): TGTGCCAGCAATCCAGGAGGTTACCTCTACGAGCAGTACTTC. This encodes CASNPGGYLYEQYF.

CDR3 sequence: CASSLPKADEQYF. As DNA, the CDR3 is TGTGCCAGCAGCCTACCGAAAGCAGACGAGCAGTACTTC. V gene TRBV6-1 combines with J gene TRBJ2-7; D is ambiguous. The germline V gene has CDR1 MNHNS and CDR2 SASEGT. The length of the CDR3 is 13 residues. Trimming stripped 6 bases from V and 5 bases from J, with 14 bases between.

V and J are TRBV27 and TRBJ2-7; 11 bases are shared with TRBD1. Per germline, CDR1 MNHEY and CDR2 SMNVEV (reference sequence). J lost 4 bases, V lost 2 bases, and 4 bases had no gene match. CDR3 length equals 15 residues. The CDR3 loop reads CASSLRGTGGYEQYF. DNA for the CDR3: TGTGCCAGCAGTTTAAGGGGGACAGGGGGGTACGAGCAGTACTTC.

For this clone: The sample carries other DNA sequences with the same CDR3. The rearrangement joins TRBV7-9 to TRBJ2-1; D unclear. This CDR3 contains 13 residues. Germline CDR1 is SEHNR and CDR2 is FQNEAQ (reference sequence). V gave up 5 bases and J gave up 0 bases, with 5 bases separating them. This chain's CDR3 is CASSPSSYNEQFF. In nucleotides, the CDR3 is TGTGCCAGCAGCCCCTCCTCCTACAATGAGCAGTTCTTC.

The genes are TRBV7-8 and TRBJ2-7; TRBD1 agrees at 9 bases. Germline V gene data show CDR1 as SGHVS and CDR2 as FQNEAQ. V shed 5 bases, J shed 2 bases, and the junction held 7 bases outside the gene matches. This CDR3 spans 15 amino acids. CDR3 protein: CASSRGQGVAYEQYF. In DNA form, the CDR3 reads TGTGCCAGCAGCCGGGGACAGGGTGTAGCCTACGAGCAGTACTTC.

This chain connects TRBV19 to TRBJ1-3; 7 positions match TRBD1. The CDR3 sequence is 15 residues long. Unmatched junction bases numbered 7, after V lost 4 bases and J lost 4 bases. Germline-derived CDR1 and CDR2 are LNHDA and SQIVND (reference sequence). The CDR3 DNA sequence: TGTGCCAGTAGTACGGACAGGCAGGAAGGAAACACCATATATTTT. Amino acid sequence: CASSTDRQEGNTIYF.

The J gene is TRBJ2-2, the V gene TRBV7-3; 7 positions agree with TRBD1. V shed 5 bases and J 11 bases; nucleotides not matched to a gene: 5. From germline, CDR1 is SGHTA and CDR2 FQGTGA. This CDR3 has 12 residues. CDR3 sequence reads: CASSITGEELFF. CDR3 sequence (DNA): TGTGCCAGCAGCATTACAGGGGAAGAGCTGTTTTTT.

The genes are TRBV11-2 and TRBJ2-2, with D perhaps TRBD2 (5 bases). In germline, CDR1 is SGHAT, CDR2 FQNNGV. This CDR3 is 13 amino acids long. Trimming cost V 5 bases and J 4 bases, with 8 bases left between them. CDR3 loop: CASSEGSTGELFF. CDR3 sequence (DNA): TGTGCCAGCAGCGAGGGCTCCACCGGGGAGCTGTTTTTT.

The DNA of the CDR3 is TGTGCCAGCAGCTCCCTAGCGGGAGGCCCAAGCTCCTACAATGAGCAGTTCTTC. This encodes CASSSLAGGPSSYNEQFF. The chain joins TRBV11-2 to TRBJ2-1; 11 bases fit TRBD2. The CDR3 extends over 18 amino acids. V gave up 4 bases and J gave up 0 bases; unmatched junction bases: 8. Germline CDR1 reads SGHAT; CDR2 reads FQNNGV.

V usage is TRBV7-9 and J usage is TRBJ2-5, with TRBD2 as a possible D gene (6 bases). The V end was cut by 3 bases, the J end by 4 bases, with 12 bases between. This CDR3 has 14 amino acids. CDR1 and CDR2 from the germline V gene are SEHNR and FQNEAQ (reference sequence). CDR3: CASSLGGAAETQYF. CDR3 DNA sequence: TGTGCCAGCAGCTTGGGAGGAGCAGCAGAGACCCAGTACTTC.